This TCR beta chain was sequenced during a study of blood T cell repertoires in COVID-19. The table came from immunoSEQ multiplex PCR; TCRdb's copy has only in-frame clones and leaves some out. Of about 220,000 clones in the sample, 84% were seen once. Trimming at V came to 2 bases and at J to 1 base, leaving 2 bases not matched to a gene. This CDR3 is built from 16 residues. Germline-derived CDR1 and CDR2 are SGHTA and FQGNSA. This clone was seen more than once but under ten times. The genes are TRBV7-2 and TRBJ2-3; TRBD2 matches 11 bases. The TCR was taken from a woman aged 40 to 50 who had recovered from COVID-19. Specimen: PBMCs or T cells enriched from blood (not recorded which). The CDR3, as DNA: TGTGCCAGCAGCTTAAGTAGCGGGAGGGGCACAGATACGCAGTATTTT. This sequence encodes CASSLSSGRGTDTQYF.